Shown below are 11 T cell receptor beta chains from a single sample sequenced in a study of blood T cell repertoires in COVID-19. Assay used: immunoSEQ multiplex PCR; TCRdb lists only in-frame clones, some missing. The data show some 220,000 clones, with roughly 80% seen just once and approximately 5.2% held by the top ten. The material sequenced was peripheral blood. The source of these receptors is a woman in her 70s with COVID-19, enrolled during active disease.

The chain uses TRBV5-6 and TRBJ2-2; tentatively, D is TRBD1 (7 bases). Germline V lookup: CDR1 SGHDT, CDR2 YYEEEE. The CDR3 sequence is 17 residues long. With 2 bases removed from V and 4 bases from J, the gap between germline ends came to 18 bases. This chain's CDR3 is CASSFQGGVRGTGELFF. The CDR3, as DNA: TGTGCCAGCAGCTTTCAGGGGGGAGTTCGAGGCACCGGGGAGCTGTTTTTT.

The chain joins TRBV9 to TRBJ1-3; tentative D call: TRBD1 (5 bases). V was shortened by 0 bases and J by 3 bases, with 7 bases between the two germline ends. This CDR3 region has 14 residues. The V gene's germline CDR1 is SGDLS and CDR2 YYNGEE. The chain's CDR3 is CASSVGGVGNTIYF. CDR3 sequence (DNA): TGTGCCAGCAGCGTAGGGGGCGTTGGAAACACCATATATTTT. Variable domain in full (rest from reference TRBV9 and TRBJ1-3): DSGVTQTPKHLITATGQRVTLRCSPRSGDLSVYWYQQSLDQGLQFLIQYYNGEERAKGNILERFSAQQFPDLHSELNLSSLELGDSALYFCASSVGGVGNTIYFGEGSWLTVV.

This chain joins TRBV6-6 and TRBJ2-4, with TRBD1 matching 8 bases. V was clipped by 6 bases and J by 8 bases; unmatched bases: 6. This CDR3 region has 13 residues. Germline CDR1 and CDR2: MNHNY and SVGAGI (reference sequence). The CDR3: CASRADRVDIQYF. For the CDR3, the DNA is TGTGCCAGCAGAGCGGACAGGGTCGACATTCAGTACTTC.

The chain is built from TRBV10-2 and TRBJ2-1; D is ambiguous. The CDR3 loop spans 11 amino acids. Germline CDR1 is WSHSY and CDR2 is SAAADI. Trimming cost V 6 bases and J 4 bases, with 4 bases left between them. CDR3 nucleotides: TGCGCCAGCAGCTTTTACAATGAGCAGTTCTTC. This encodes CASSFYNEQFF.

This chain links TRBV30 with TRBJ1-3, with D possibly matching TRBD1 (5 bases). The germline gives CDR1 GTSNPN, CDR2 SVGIG (reference sequence). Trimming cost V 4 bases and J 4 bases, with 14 bases left between them. There are 14 residues in the CDR3. The CDR3 here is CAWTEGLIGNTIYF. The CDR3 nucleotides read TGTGCCTGGACGGAGGGGCTTATAGGAAACACCATATATTTT.

This clone was seen a single time. This chain links TRBV5-1 with TRBJ2-7, with 14 nucleotides matching TRBD2. This CDR3 region has 17 residues. Germline trimming cut 1 base from V and 6 bases from J; bases unmatched to any gene: 9. Germline V gene data show CDR1 as SGHRS and CDR2 as YFSETQ. The CDR3 region has the DNA TGCGCCAGCAGCTTGACCGGGACTAGCGGGAGATCAGGCGAGCAGTACTTC. It yields the protein CASSLTGTSGRSGEQYF.

The chain links TRBV5-1 to TRBJ2-3; 12 bases line up with TRBD2. Germline CDR1 and CDR2: SGHRS and YFSETQ. V shed 2 bases and J 2 bases; nucleotides not matched to a gene: 3. The CDR3 is 16 residues long. CDR3: CASSFRTSGITDTQYF. CDR3 coding DNA: TGCGCCAGCAGCTTCCGGACTAGCGGGATCACAGATACGCAGTATTTT.

V and J are TRBV13 and TRBJ2-2; TRBD2 matches 14 bases. CDR3 length equals 17 residues. Per the germline V gene, CDR1 is PRHDT and CDR2 is FYEKMQ (reference sequence). V shed 5 bases, J shed 6 bases, and the junction held 8 bases outside the gene matches. The CDR3 reads CASSAGTSGRIAGELFF. The CDR3 nucleotides are TGTGCCAGCAGCGCCGGGACTAGCGGGAGAATCGCCGGGGAGCTGTTTTTT.

The chain has TRBV5-6 and TRBJ2-3; D not certain. Trimming took 2 bases from V and 1 from J, leaving 8 bases between them. CDR1 is SGHDT, CDR2 YYEEEE, per germline. This CDR3 is built from 14 residues. The chain's CDR3 is CASSFPVGTDTQYF. CDR3 DNA: TGTGCCAGCAGCTTCCCAGTCGGCACAGATACGCAGTATTTT.

The genes are TRBV5-1 and TRBJ2-3, with 10 nucleotides matching TRBD2. This CDR3 contains 16 residues. Germline CDR1 reads SGHRS; CDR2 reads YFSETQ. V dropped 4 bases and J dropped 6; count of bases not matched to a gene: 11. This chain's CDR3 is CASSILSGRGSDTQYF. The CDR3 DNA reads as TGCGCCAGCAGCATACTCAGCGGGAGGGGATCGGATACGCAGTATTTT. The full variable domain, completed using reference TRBV5-1 and TRBJ2-3, is KAGVTQTPRYLIKTRGQQVTLSCSPISGHRSVSWYQQTPGQGLQFLFEYFSETQRNKGNFPGRFSGRQFSNSRSEMNVSTLELGDSALYLCASSILSGRGSDTQYFGPGTRLTVL.

The V call is TRBV7-8, the J call TRBJ2-7; D may be TRBD2 (5 bases). V lost 3 bases to trimming and J lost 1 base, with 19 bases between them. Per germline, CDR1 SGHVS and CDR2 FQNEAQ. The CDR3 extends over 17 amino acids. CDR3 nucleotide sequence: TGTGCCAGCAGCTTCGATCTAGCCCGTACCTCATCCTACGAGCAGTACTTC. It encodes CASSFDLARTSSYEQYF.